Detailed here is one T cell receptor (beta chain). The antigen is undetermined. 5'RACE primed at constant segments yielded TCR alpha and TCR beta cDNA libraries bearing sample barcodes and UMIs. TCRdb reprocessed the 5' RACE reads via MiXCR and lists one record per CDR3 protein. The sample contains approximately 290,000 distinct CDR3 sequences, about a sixth of which appear only once. This record comes from a study of T-cell memory formation after mild COVID-19. On the study more broadly: Clustering of TCRs was largely donor specific. Study conclusions and caveats: The main location of contracting CD4+ clones was CM and EM, and that of contracting CD8+ clones was EMRA.

Germline CDR1 MNHEY, CDR2 SVGAGI. The CDR3 runs to 14 residues. The germline V and J ends were trimmed by 4 bases and 5 bases, with 15 bases remaining between them. The rearrangement links TRBV6-5 to TRBJ2-7, with TRBD1 as a possible D gene (5 bases). The receptor was derived from a man aged 18 to 35 who had mild COVID-19 (a few samples of this study predate the infection). Cell type and time point are not known. The material sequenced was PBMCs or a T cell subset sorted from them (not recorded which). The CDR3 DNA reads TGTGCCAGCAGTTTTTCAGGGAATCGCGACGAGCAGTACTTC. This encodes CASSFSGNRDEQYF.